The next 32 T cell receptor beta chains were all read from a single sample in a study of T cell responses to AZD1222 COVID-19 vaccine. Libraries were prepared by immunoSEQ multiplex PCR; TCRdb keeps only in-frame clonotypes and omits some of them. This sample yields around 140,000 clones, of which about 82% are seen a single time; 5% to 6% belongs to the top ten. The specimen was peripheral blood, collected 28 days after the second AZD1222 dose. These receptor sequences come from an adult who received the AZD1222 COVID-19 vaccine.

Here the CDR3 reads CATSDSPGQGVTGELFF. The CDR3 nucleotides read TGTGCCACCAGTGATTCCCCGGGCCAAGGGGTGACCGGGGAGCTGTTTTTT. The chain recombines TRBV24-1 with TRBJ2-2; TRBD1 might be the D (5 bases). This CDR3 is 17 amino acids long. From germline, CDR1 is KGHDR and CDR2 SFDVKD. V was clipped by 2 bases and J by 5 bases, with 17 bases between them.

V gene TRBV5-4 combines with J gene TRBJ2-5, with a possible D match to TRBD2 (6 bases). Germline loops: CDR1 SGHNT, CDR2 YYREEE (reference sequence). Trimming took off 4 bases at V and 5 bases at J, with 9 bases between the two ends. The CDR3 extends over 12 amino acids. The CDR3 nucleotides are TGTGCCAGCAGCAGGGACTCTGAGACCCAGTACTTC. Its translation: CASSRDSETQYF.

The CDR3 loop reads CASSLRTGVNQPQHF. Written as DNA, the CDR3 is TGTGCCAGCAGCTTGAGGACAGGGGTCAATCAGCCCCAGCATTTT. The chain employs TRBV5-5 and TRBJ1-5, with 9 bases that match TRBD1. With 1 base clipped from V and 3 bases from J, the junction kept 2 bases outside the gene matches. The CDR3 extends over 15 amino acids. Germline values: CDR1 SGHKS, CDR2 YYEKEE (reference sequence).

V usage is TRBV3-1 (or the pseudogene TRBV3-2) and J usage is TRBJ2-5; 9 bases map to TRBD2. Germline loops: CDR1 LGHDT, CDR2 YNNKEL (reference sequence). The CDR3 runs to 20 residues. After removal of 2 bases from V and 2 bases from J, the junction contained 18 bases not matched to a gene. The CDR3 coding sequence is TGTGCCAGCAGCCAAAAGATGCCCAGTATAGAGCGGGGGGAACAAGAGACCCAGTACTTC. Its translation: CASSQKMPSIERGEQETQYF.

This clone showed up just once. CDR3 protein: CASCLNRGVGSNQPQHF. In DNA form, the CDR3 reads TGTGCCAGTTGTCTCAACAGGGGCGTCGGAAGCAATCAGCCCCAGCATTTT. The rearrangement links TRBV19 to TRBJ1-5, with 7 bases lining up with TRBD1. Germline V gene sequence: CDR1 LNHDA, CDR2 SQIVND (reference sequence). The CDR3 is 17 residues long. The J segment lost 1 base and the V segment lost 8 bases, leaving 14 bases of the junction unmatched.

The gene calls are TRBV28 and TRBJ1-5, with D possibly matching TRBD1 (5 bases). V dropped 5 bases and J dropped 2 bases, with 13 bases sitting between them. This CDR3 is 15 amino acids long. Germline-derived CDR1 and CDR2 are MDHEN and SYDVKM. The CDR3 sequence: CASSRTGGGNQPQHF. CDR3 in DNA: TGTGCCAGCAGTCGCACCGGGGGGGGCAATCAGCCCCAGCATTTT.

The V call is TRBV19, the J call TRBJ2-3, with 9 nucleotides matching TRBD1. CDR1 is LNHDA and CDR2 is SQIVND in the germline V gene (reference sequence). CDR3 length: 16 residues. J gave up 4 bases and V 4 bases, and 9 bases lay outside the gene matches. The DNA of the CDR3 is TGTGCCAGTAGTACCCCCGGGACAGGGAAACCAGATACGCAGTATTTT. This translates into CASSTPGTGKPDTQYF.

This sequence joins TRBV10-3 and TRBJ1-4; maybe TRBD1 (5 bases). Per germline, CDR1 ENHRY and CDR2 SYGVKD. CDR3 length equals 13 residues. Trimming removed 7 bases at V and 3 bases at J, with 9 bases between. The CDR3 sequence is CAINAGPNEKLFF. CDR3 sequence (DNA): TGTGCCATCAATGCAGGGCCTAATGAAAAACTGTTTTTT.

This clone was recorded only once. The chain joins TRBV9 to TRBJ2-7; TRBD2 is a possible D gene (6 bases). This CDR3 spans 13 amino acids. V was trimmed by 5 bases and J by 6 bases, leaving 15 bases between them. Germline lookup yields CDR1 SGDLS and CDR2 YYNGEE. The CDR3 is CASSTGGVGEQYF. The CDR3 DNA reads TGTGCCAGCAGTACTGGAGGGGTGGGCGAGCAGTACTTC.

This clone was observed a handful of times. The chain has TRBV5-4 and TRBJ2-3, with D possibly TRBD1 on 6 matching bases. CDR1 is SGHNT, CDR2 YYREEE, per germline (reference sequence). V lost 7 bases and J lost 5, with 20 bases in between. The CDR3 runs 15 residues. The CDR3 reads CASQLKDRFQDTQYF. CDR3 sequence (DNA): TGTGCCAGCCAATTGAAAGACAGGTTCCAAGATACGCAGTATTTT.

This clone came up once. The rearrangement uses TRBV27 and TRBJ1-3; D is perhaps TRBD1 (6 bases). The CDR3 is made up of 15 amino acids. CDR1 is MNHEY and CDR2 is SMNVEV in the germline V gene (reference sequence). V was clipped by 4 bases and J by 0 bases, with 10 bases between them. DNA for the CDR3: TGTGCCAGCAGTTCACAACAGGGCTCTGGAAACACCATATATTTT. It is translated as CASSSQQGSGNTIYF.

The gene calls are TRBV14 and TRBJ2-2, with 8 positions matching TRBD2. V lost 2 bases to trimming and J lost 3 bases; unmatched junction nucleotides: 5. In germline, CDR1 is SGHDN, CDR2 FVKESK. There are 16 residues in the CDR3. The CDR3 here is CASSQQVAGYTGELFF. The CDR3 DNA sequence: TGTGCCAGCAGCCAACAGGTAGCGGGATACACCGGGGAGCTGTTTTTT. The complete variable domain, with remaining parts taken from reference TRBV14 and TRBJ2-2, reads EAGVTQFPSHSVIEKGQTVTLRCDPISGHDNLYWYRRVMGKEIKFLLHFVKESKQDESGMPNNRFLAERTGGTYSTLKVQPAELEDSGVYFCASSQQVAGYTGELFFGEGSRLTVL.

The rearrangement links TRBV2 to TRBJ2-1; 9 bases match TRBD2. The germline CDR1 and CDR2 sequences are SNHLY and FYNNEI. The CDR3 sequence is 13 residues long. J gave up 4 bases and V 9 bases, and 4 bases lay outside the gene matches. The CDR3 DNA follows: TGTGCCAGTATAGCGGGAGTATACAATGAGCAGTTCTTC. This encodes CASIAGVYNEQFF.

CDR3: CASSKGRVGRAPGKLFF. For the CDR3, the DNA is TGCGCCAGCAGTAAAGGACGCGTGGGGCGAGCCCCCGGAAAACTGTTTTTT. The rearrangement links TRBV4-1 to TRBJ1-4, with a possible D match to TRBD1 (5 bases). The CDR3 is 17 amino acids. V was shortened by 6 bases and J by 10 bases, with 27 bases between the two germline ends. The germline CDR1 and CDR2 sequences are MGHRA and YSYEKL.

This clone was seen a handful of times. The V gene is TRBV28, the J gene TRBJ1-2; 9 nucleotides match TRBD1. V was pared by 5 bases and J by 7 bases, with 14 bases of the junction left unmatched. This CDR3 has 16 amino acids. Germline CDR1 is MDHEN and CDR2 is SYDVKM. The CDR3 coding sequence is TGTGCCAGCAGTCCGATACCGGGACAGGGAGACGGTGGCTACACCTTC. Its translation: CASSPIPGQGDGGYTF.

The V call is TRBV7-9, the J call TRBJ1-3, with no clear D. This CDR3 spans 13 amino acids. The V gene lost 10 bases and the J gene lost 2 bases, with 12 bases spanning the gap. From germline, CDR1 is SEHNR and CDR2 FQNEAQ (reference sequence). This CDR3 reads CAIEDLAGNTIYF. The CDR3 DNA follows: TGTGCCATTGAGGACCTGGCTGGAAACACCATATATTTT.

V and J are TRBV11-2 and TRBJ2-1; TRBD2 matches at 10 bases. The V gene's germline CDR1 is SGHAT and CDR2 FQNNGV. Trimming at V came to 2 bases and at J to 3 bases, leaving 7 bases not matched to a gene. The CDR3 has 17 residues. CDR3: CASSLTLVAGGYNEQFF. The CDR3 DNA is TGTGCCAGCAGCTTAACCCTCGTAGCGGGGGGCTACAATGAGCAGTTCTTC. The complete variable domain, with remaining parts taken from reference TRBV11-2 and TRBJ2-1, reads EAGVAQSPRYKIIEKRQSVAFWCNPISGHATLYWYQQILGQGPKLLIQFQNNGVVDDSQLPKDRFSAERLKGVDSTLKIQPAKLEDSAVYLCASSLTLVAGGYNEQFFGPGTRLTVL.

In DNA, the CDR3 is TGTGCCAGCAGTTTACCGCAGGGGACCGCTTTCTTT. Translated: CASSLPQGTAFF. J is TRBJ1-1 and V is TRBV28; possible D gene TRBD1, 6 bases. The CDR3 has 12 residues. V was trimmed by 2 bases and J by 11 bases, leaving 12 bases between them. Germline-derived CDR1 and CDR2 are MDHEN and SYDVKM.

This rearrangement joins TRBV7-2 to TRBJ1-3; D unresolved. Trimming pared 1 base from V and 4 bases from J, leaving 11 bases between. The CDR3 totals 15 residues. CDR1 and CDR2 from the germline V gene are SGHTA and FQGNSA. In nucleotides, the CDR3 is TGTGCCAGCAGCTTAGGGTCAGGAGCAGGAAACACCATATATTTT. Translated, it gives CASSLGSGAGNTIYF.

This chain connects TRBV10-1 to TRBJ2-3; D gene ambiguous. Trimming removed 2 bases at V and 4 bases at J, with 10 bases between. Germline CDR1 is WNHNN and CDR2 is SYGVQD (reference sequence). This CDR3 is 14 amino acids long. CDR3 loop: CASSEGALADTQYF. The CDR3 region has the DNA TGCGCCAGCAGTGAGGGAGCTCTCGCAGATACGCAGTATTTT.

The rearrangement uses TRBV3-1 (or the pseudogene TRBV3-2) and TRBJ1-4; 7 bases fit TRBD1. The V gene end was trimmed by 2 bases and the J gene end by 7 bases; junction bases not matched to a gene: 4. The CDR3 has 14 residues. CDR1 and CDR2 (germline): LGHDT, YNNKEL (reference sequence). CDR3 sequence (DNA): TGTGCCAGCAGCCAAAGACAGGGTACTGAAAAACTGTTTTTT. Translation: CASSQRQGTEKLFF.

This sequence joins TRBV25-1 and TRBJ2-2, with D uncertain. The CDR3 runs 14 residues. Per germline, CDR1 MGHDK and CDR2 SYGVNS. V lost 2 bases and J 6 bases, leaving 10 bases between the germline ends. CDR3 coding DNA: TGTGCCAGCAGTGAAGTGGGGTTGGCCGGGGAGCTGTTTTTT. Amino acids: CASSEVGLAGELFF.

V and J are TRBV6-5 and TRBJ2-1; D is possibly TRBD1 (6 bases). The V and J ends lost 5 bases and 4 bases respectively, with 6 bases between them. The CDR3 loop spans 12 amino acids. Germline CDR1 MNHEY, CDR2 SVGAGI. CDR3 in amino acids: CASSTGYNEQFF. The CDR3 coding sequence is TGTGCCAGCAGTACAGGGTACAATGAGCAGTTCTTC.

The chain carries TRBV7-9 and TRBJ2-7; D is possibly TRBD1 (5 bases). The CDR3 runs 14 residues. CDR1 and CDR2 from the germline V gene are SEHNR and FQNEAQ (reference sequence). Trimming cost V 2 bases and J 5 bases, with 13 bases left between them. The CDR3 protein is CASSLPGRANEQYF. The CDR3 region has the DNA TGTGCCAGCAGCTTACCCGGCAGGGCTAACGAGCAGTACTTC.

The chain has TRBV27 and TRBJ2-1; TRBD2 matches at 8 bases. In germline, CDR1 is MNHEY, CDR2 SMNVEV (reference sequence). V dropped 0 bases and J dropped 5; count of bases not matched to a gene: 9. CDR3 length: 17 residues. In nucleotides, the CDR3 is TGTGCCAGCAGTTTATCCGGGATAATAGCGGGGAACAATGAGCAGTTCTTC. Its translation is CASSLSGIIAGNNEQFF.

In its sample, this clone was seen once. V and J are TRBV6-5 and TRBJ2-7, with 7 bases identical to TRBD1. V lost 5 bases and J lost 0; bases outside the gene matches: 4. The CDR3 extends over 14 amino acids. From germline, CDR1 is MNHEY and CDR2 SVGAGI. For the CDR3, the DNA is TGTGCCAGCAGTACCCGGGACAGCTCCTACGAGCAGTACTTC. Translating it yields CASSTRDSSYEQYF.

The rearrangement joins TRBV9 to TRBJ1-3; D is undetermined. V lost 0 bases, J lost 6 bases, and 4 bases lay in between. The CDR3 runs 12 residues. The V gene's germline CDR1 is SGDLS and CDR2 YYNGEE. The CDR3 loop is CASSVEANTIYF. CDR3 sequence (DNA): TGTGCCAGCAGCGTAGAGGCAAACACCATATATTTT.

This chain joins TRBV6-5 and TRBJ1-1, with TRBD1 identical over 7 bases. The CDR3 runs to 14 residues. Unmatched junction bases numbered 5, after V lost 2 bases and J lost 5 bases. CDR1 and CDR2 from the germline V gene are MNHEY and SVGAGI. In DNA, the CDR3 is TGTGCCAGCAGTTACGCAGGGGGGGGGACTGAAGCTTTCTTT. Its translation is CASSYAGGGTEAFF.

J is TRBJ2-2 and V is TRBV27; D unclear. The CDR3 spans 11 residues. V was shortened by 6 bases and J by 5 bases, with 4 bases between the two germline ends. CDR1 is MNHEY, CDR2 SMNVEV, per germline (reference sequence). CDR3 nucleotides: TGTGCCAGCAGCGAGACCGGGGAGCTGTTTTTT. Translated: CASSETGELFF.

The gene calls are TRBV10-1 and TRBJ1-5; D gene uncertain. CDR1 is WNHNN, CDR2 SYGVQD, per germline (reference sequence). This CDR3 is 14 amino acids long. V shed 9 bases and J shed 0 bases, with 12 bases lying between them. The CDR3 protein is CASKDGLSNQPQHF. The CDR3 DNA reads TGCGCCAGTAAGGACGGCCTTAGCAATCAGCCCCAGCATTTT.

The chain couples TRBV19 to TRBJ2-6, with D maybe TRBD2 (5 bases). This CDR3 spans 17 amino acids. V lost 2 bases and J 0 bases, leaving 11 bases between the germline ends. Germline CDR1 and CDR2: LNHDA and SQIVND (reference sequence). The CDR3 sequence is CASSISSGNSGANVLTF. For the CDR3, the DNA is TGTGCCAGTAGTATATCTTCGGGAAACTCTGGGGCCAACGTCCTGACTTTC.

The gene calls are TRBV4-1 and TRBJ1-1; 8 bases match TRBD1. The CDR3 length is 13 residues. CDR1 and CDR2 from the germline V gene are MGHRA and YSYEKL. V lost 4 bases, J lost 10 bases, and 8 bases stayed unmatched. The DNA of the CDR3 is TGCGCCAGCAGCCCAGGGGGCCATCTTTCAGCTTTCTTT. Translating it yields CASSPGGHLSAFF.